The rows below give T cell receptor beta chains drawn from one sample of a study of cytomegalovirus exposure and HLA in healthy donors. Assay used: immunoSEQ multiplex PCR; TCRdb lists only in-frame clones, some missing. Here the sample spans roughly 130,000 clones, roughly 74% being singletons. The sequencing input was PBMCs. The receptors derive from a man aged 40-49 years in good health and CMV-seropositive. Each CDR3 is given with its conserved first and last residue. The D gene is left open where the match is weak. Clone size is shown for a subset of rows, as once, few, many or a class of expanded clone.

j_gene	abundance	len	v_gene	d_gene	CDR3aa	CDR3nt
TRBJ2-7	once	15	TRBV29-1	TRBD1	CSVEDQNRGLGEQYF	TGCAGCGTTGAAGATCAAAACAGGGGGTTGGGGGAGCAGTACTTC
TRBJ2-2	NA	15	TRBV11-2	TRBD2	CASSLRDYLTGELFF	TGTGCCAGCAGCCTCCGGGACTACCTCACCGGGGAGCTGTTTTTT
TRBJ2-2	NA	15	TRBV5-1	TRBD1	CASRPGTGTSGELFF	TGCGCCAGCAGACCCGGGACAGGTACATCGGGGGAGCTGTTTTTT
TRBJ1-1	many	14	TRBV4-1	NA	CASRPTGQNTEAFF	TGCGCCAGCAGACCTACCGGACAGAACACTGAAGCTTTCTTT
TRBJ2-7	NA	16	TRBV11-2	TRBD1	CASSRNGQGGTYEQYF	TGTGCCAGCAGCCGGAATGGACAGGGGGGAACCTACGAGCAGTACTTC
TRBJ2-4	NA	15	TRBV2	NA	CASSTGNVAKNIQYF	TGTGCCAGCTCCACAGGGAACGTAGCCAAAAACATTCAGTACTTC
TRBJ2-3	NA	15	TRBV27	TRBD2	CASSLRVLAGDTQYF	TGTGCCAGCAGTTTACGTGTGCTAGCGGGGGATACGCAGTATTTT
TRBJ1-1	few	14	TRBV7-9	NA	CASSLLAGNTEAFF	TGTGCCAGCAGCTTATTAGCGGGGAACACTGAAGCTTTCTTT
TRBJ2-7	NA	14	TRBV7-2	TRBD2	CASSLTSGRGEQYF	TGTGCCAGCAGCTTGACTAGCGGGAGGGGAGAGCAGTACTTC
TRBJ2-3	NA	18	TRBV7-2	TRBD2	CASSQTSGELGWTDTQYF	TGTGCCAGCAGCCAGACTAGCGGGGAGTTGGGGTGGACAGATACGCAGTATTTT
TRBJ2-3	once	19	TRBV5-1	NA	CASSLEAGRGGFSTDTQYF	TGCGCCAGCAGCTTAGAAGCGGGAAGGGGGGGGTTTAGCACAGATACGCAGTATTTT
TRBJ2-1	NA	17	TRBV27	TRBD2	CASSFRTSGRSYNEQFF	TGTGCCAGCAGTTTCCGGACTAGCGGGAGATCCTACAATGAGCAGTTCTTC
TRBJ1-1	NA	13	TRBV10-1	NA	CASREPRGEEAFF	TGCGCCAGCAGGGAGCCGCGGGGTGAAGAAGCTTTCTTT
TRBJ2-1	once	16	TRBV5-1	TRBD2	CASSLFAGGHYNEQFF	TGCGCCAGCAGCTTGTTCGCGGGGGGACATTACAATGAGCAGTTCTTC
TRBJ2-1	NA	16	TRBV5-4	TRBD2	CASSLWFTGGGNEQFF	TGTGCCAGCAGCTTGTGGTTCACGGGAGGCGGGAATGAGCAGTTCTTC
TRBJ1-1	NA	16	TRBV25-1	NA	CASTDNGPDRSREAFF	TGTGCCAGCACCGACAATGGACCCGACAGAAGCCGTGAAGCTTTCTTT
TRBJ2-2	few	19	TRBV21-1	NA	CASSKRCEGARSNTGELFF	TGTGCCAGCAGCAAACGTTGTGAAGGGGCACGGTCGAACACCGGGGAGCTGTTTTTT
TRBJ2-7	NA	12	TRBV6-5	NA	CASSLSPREQYF	TGTGCCAGCAGTTTATCCCCGCGCGAGCAGTACTTC
TRBJ2-1	NA	14	TRBV6-5	TRBD1	CASGRQGRLDEQFF	TGTGCCAGCGGAAGACAGGGGAGGTTGGATGAGCAGTTCTTC
TRBJ1-1	NA	13	TRBV4-2	NA	CASSQRETGEAFF	TGTGCCAGCAGCCAGAGGGAAACGGGTGAAGCTTTCTTT
TRBJ2-7	NA	14	TRBV9	NA	CASSPGLSNYEQYF	TGTGCCAGCAGCCCGGGACTCTCGAACTACGAGCAGTACTTC
TRBJ2-7	NA	14	TRBV7-8	NA	CASSLTAHSYEQYF	TGTGCCAGCAGCTTAACAGCCCACTCCTACGAGCAGTACTTC
TRBJ1-2	NA	17	TRBV5-5	TRBD1	CASSLARFGTAPRSYTF	TGTGCCAGCAGCTTGGCCCGGTTCGGGACAGCGCCTAGAAGCTACACCTTC
TRBJ1-6	once	17	TRBV27	TRBD1	CASSYNSGTGNRSPLHF	TGTGCCAGCAGTTATAATTCCGGGACAGGTAATCGGTCACCCCTCCACTTT
TRBJ2-7	NA	16	TRBV7-6	TRBD2	CASSLETSGSPYEQYF	TGTGCCAGCAGCTTAGAAACTAGCGGGAGTCCCTACGAGCAGTACTTC
TRBJ2-1	NA	15	TRBV5-8	NA	CASSLRLVSYNEQFF	TGTGCCAGCAGCTTGCGACTAGTATCCTACAATGAGCAGTTCTTC
TRBJ2-7	NA	12	TRBV27	TRBD2	CASTSGNSEQYF	TGTGCCAGCACTAGCGGGAACAGCGAGCAGTACTTC
TRBJ1-1	NA	15	TRBV5-4	NA	CASSLRGKGVTEAFF	TGTGCCAGCAGCTTAAGGGGTAAAGGAGTCACTGAAGCTTTCTTT
TRBJ2-1	NA	15	TRBV30	NA	CAWSVTRGSYNEQFF	TGTGCCTGGAGTGTAACAAGGGGTTCCTACAATGAGCAGTTCTTC
TRBJ1-1	NA	15	TRBV6-1	NA	CASRPPLKRGTEAFF	TGTGCCAGCAGGCCCCCCCTCAAGCGGGGCACTGAAGCTTTCTTT
TRBJ1-1	NA	15	TRBV5-1	TRBD1	CASSAWTGGDTEAFF	TGCGCCAGCAGCGCCTGGACAGGGGGTGACACTGAAGCTTTCTTT
TRBJ1-2	NA	16	TRBV7-2	TRBD1	CASSPKGQALSYGYTF	TGTGCCAGCAGCCCGAAGGGACAGGCCCTCTCCTATGGCTACACCTTC
TRBJ2-2	few	18	TRBV28	TRBD1	CASSSAAGQGVDVGELFF	TGTGCCAGCAGTTCCGCGGCCGGACAGGGGGTGGACGTCGGGGAGCTGTTTTTT
TRBJ1-2	NA	14	TRBV5-6	NA	CASSPEGGNYGYTF	TGTGCCAGCAGCCCCGAGGGGGGGAACTATGGCTACACCTTC
TRBJ1-2	NA	13	TRBV18	NA	CASSLNQGGVHTF	TGTGCCAGCTCACTAAACCAGGGAGGGGTCCACACCTTC
TRBJ2-7	NA	13	TRBV9	NA	CASSPSSTYEQYF	TGTGCCAGCAGCCCCTCTTCTACCTACGAGCAGTACTTC
TRBJ2-1	NA	16	TRBV5-1	TRBD2	CASSLSGTSGINEQFF	TGCGCCAGCAGCCTGTCCGGGACTAGCGGGATCAATGAGCAGTTCTTC
TRBJ2-1	few	15	TRBV5-1	TRBD2	CASSLTSGKGHEQFF	TGCGCCAGCAGCCTGACTAGCGGGAAGGGCCATGAGCAGTTCTTC
TRBJ2-3	NA	17	TRBV9	TRBD2	CASSWTSGGAGTDTQYF	TGTGCCAGCAGCTGGACTAGCGGGGGAGCTGGCACAGATACGCAGTATTTT
TRBJ1-4	once	14	TRBV7-9	TRBD1	CASSSWDSNEKLFF	TGTGCCAGCAGCTCCTGGGACAGTAATGAAAAACTGTTTTTT
TRBJ1-1	few	15	TRBV25-1	TRBD1	CASSAQGTRDTEAFF	TGTGCCAGCAGTGCACAGGGGACGAGGGACACTGAAGCTTTCTTT
TRBJ1-1	NA	10	TRBV20-1	TRBD1	CSAGDSEAFF	TGCAGTGCTGGGGACAGTGAAGCTTTCTTT
TRBJ2-7	NA	17	TRBV7-6	TRBD2	CASSLGLAGGGSYEQYF	TGTGCCAGCAGCTTAGGACTAGCGGGGGGGGGCAGCTACGAGCAGTACTTC
TRBJ2-2	NA	16	TRBV11-3	TRBD2	CASSLNSGRFTGELFF	TGTGCCAGCAGCTTAAACAGCGGGAGGTTCACCGGGGAGCTGTTTTTT
TRBJ1-5	NA	14	TRBV5-5	NA	CASSLEGRGQPQHF	TGTGCCAGCAGCTTGGAAGGGCGAGGGCAGCCCCAGCATTTT
TRBJ1-5	NA	14	TRBV16	NA	CASSQWQGSQPQHF	TGTGCCAGCAGCCAATGGCAGGGGAGTCAGCCCCAGCATTTT
TRBJ2-7	NA	14	TRBV5-1	TRBD1	CASSLEGGLNEQYF	TGCGCCAGCAGCTTGGAAGGGGGCTTAAACGAGCAGTACTTC
TRBJ2-3	NA	16	TRBV5-1	TRBD1	CASSFYETGETDTQYF	TGCGCCAGCAGCTTTTACGAGACAGGGGAGACAGATACGCAGTATTTT
TRBJ2-3	NA	15	TRBV6-6	NA	CASSYMGGLTDTQYF	TGTGCCAGCAGTTACATGGGGGGACTCACAGATACGCAGTATTTT
TRBJ1-1	once	14	TRBV29-1	NA	CSVPRTLGNTEAFF	TGCAGCGTTCCGAGGACACTCGGGAACACTGAAGCTTTCTTT
TRBJ2-7	NA	13	TRBV7-2	NA	CASSLEQQYEQYF	TGTGCCAGCAGCTTAGAACAACAGTACGAGCAGTACTTC
TRBJ2-2	NA	12	TRBV7-9	NA	CASRLSGGELFF	TGTGCCAGCAGATTAAGCGGCGGGGAGCTGTTTTTT
TRBJ2-7	NA	16	TRBV5-8	TRBD1	CASSLSFGTGLYEQYF	TGTGCCAGCAGCTTGAGTTTCGGGACAGGGCTCTACGAGCAGTACTTC
TRBJ2-2	few	12	TRBV2	NA	CASRTGPGELFF	TGTGCCAGCAGAACAGGGCCCGGGGAGCTGTTTTTT